This TCR beta chain stems from a study of CD8 T cells in ankylosing spondylitis. Findings of the study overall: Blood from ankylosing spondylitis patients appeared to carry a characteristic roughly 8-variant TCR beta motif. The study looked at matched synovial fluid samples from ankylosing spondylitis patients. Disease-linked clones were reported to be significantly enriched there.

This clonotype appeared many times. Its antigen is still unknown. The germline CDR1 and CDR2 sequences are SQVTM and ANQGSEA. The CDR3 consists of 14 residues. V dropped 5 bases and J dropped 5; count of bases not matched to a gene: 6. Using its own MiXCR run on the 5' RACE reads, TCRdb lists one record per CDR3 protein. The sample has around 490,000 distinct CDR3 sequences; 5.3% are singletons. The specimen sequenced was blood, either unsorted or a sorted T cell fraction (not recorded which). The V and J genes are TRBV29-1 and TRBJ2-3, with 11 bases matching TRBD2. The sequence was obtained from a male donor with ankylosing spondylitis. This CDR3 is CSVSLAGVVDTQYF. In DNA form, the CDR3 reads TGCAGCGTTTCACTAGCGGGAGTCGTAGATACGCAGTATTTT.